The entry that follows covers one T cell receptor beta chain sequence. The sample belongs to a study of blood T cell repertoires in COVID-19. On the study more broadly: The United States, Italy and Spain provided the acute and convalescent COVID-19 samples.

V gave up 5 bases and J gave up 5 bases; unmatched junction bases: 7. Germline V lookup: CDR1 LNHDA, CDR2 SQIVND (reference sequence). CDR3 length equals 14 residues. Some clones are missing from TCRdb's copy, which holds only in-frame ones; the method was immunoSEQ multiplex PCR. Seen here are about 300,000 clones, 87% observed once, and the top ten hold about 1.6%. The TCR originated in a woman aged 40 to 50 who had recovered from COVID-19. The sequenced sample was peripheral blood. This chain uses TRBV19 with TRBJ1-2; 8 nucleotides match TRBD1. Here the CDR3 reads CASSSRTGMYGYTF. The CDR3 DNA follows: TGTGCCAGTAGTTCCAGGACAGGGATGTATGGCTACACCTTC.